A selection of T cell receptor beta chains follows, all from one sample in a study of blood T cell repertoires in COVID-19. Repertoires were generated with immunoSEQ multiplex PCR, while TCRdb's copy carries only in-frame clones and drops some. Of hundreds of thousands of clones listed, approximately 92% are singletons. The sequenced sample consisted of PBMCs or T cells enriched from blood (not recorded which). These TCRs come from a man aged 25 to 45 who had recovered from COVID-19. Each CDR3 is given with its conserved first and last residue. Each record gives: J gene, V gene, CDR3 protein.

J: TRBJ2-3; V: TRBV19; CDR3: CASSQGLAETTADTQYF
J: TRBJ2-3; V: TRBV11-3; CDR3: CASSPRQGITDTQYF
J: TRBJ2-7; V: TRBV9; CDR3: CASSPDREGGSSYEQYF
J: TRBJ2-6; V: TRBV11-2; CDR3: CASSRQGAGGANVLTF
J: TRBJ2-5; V: TRBV24-1; CDR3: CATIQGAQETQYF
J: TRBJ2-1; V: TRBV6-4; CDR3: CASRVAGGSNEQFF
J: TRBJ1-2; V: TRBV7-9; CDR3: CASSLDAGGVYGYTF
J: TRBJ2-7; V: TRBV30; CDR3: CAWSVNRAGQYF
J: TRBJ2-1; V: TRBV7-9; CDR3: CASSLSAGNSNEQFF
J: TRBJ2-5; V: TRBV6-5; CDR3: CASSHYRTPLETQYF
J: TRBJ2-1; V: TRBV10-3; CDR3: CAISERTSGNHGNYNEQFF
J: TRBJ2-7; V: TRBV27; CDR3: CASSNYPGGEQYF
J: TRBJ2-7; V: TRBV7-9; CDR3: CASSPTDRGLGEQYF
J: TRBJ2-5; V: TRBV5-6; CDR3: CASSSLAGGGETQYF
J: TRBJ2-7; V: TRBV5-1; CDR3: CASSIGGAYEQYF
J: TRBJ2-3; V: TRBV3-1/TRBV3-2; CDR3: CASSLPRGTADKTDTQYF
J: TRBJ1-1; V: TRBV4-1; CDR3: CASSQRVNTEAFF
J: TRBJ1-6; V: TRBV20-1; CDR3: CSASQGFYNSPLHF
J: TRBJ1-1; V: TRBV10-3; CDR3: CAISGGENTEAFF
J: TRBJ1-1; V: TRBV7-2; CDR3: CASSRQGFTEAFF
J: TRBJ2-7; V: TRBV6-6; CDR3: CASRPGQNSYEQYF
J: TRBJ2-5; V: TRBV21-1; CDR3: CASSPKSRASALEETQYF
J: TRBJ2-6; V: TRBV5-4; CDR3: CASSPDQGGGANVLTF
J: TRBJ1-5; V: TRBV6-5; CDR3: CASSSRGNQPQHF
J: TRBJ1-6; V: TRBV19; CDR3: CASSTGGSFNSPLHF
J: TRBJ2-3; V: TRBV7-9; CDR3: CASSPHETNSDTQYF
J: TRBJ2-7; V: TRBV18; CDR3: CASSSVLATSVQYF
J: TRBJ2-7; V: TRBV5-6; CDR3: CASSFRRDGNNEQYF
J: TRBJ1-4; V: TRBV7-9; CDR3: CASSTRQSATNEKLFF
J: TRBJ1-5; V: TRBV7-7; CDR3: CASSLAPEPTGVAQPQHF
J: TRBJ1-2; V: TRBV18; CDR3: CASSTGTGALDNYGYTF
J: TRBJ1-2; V: TRBV28; CDR3: CASGRRPVNYGYTF
J: TRBJ1-1; V: TRBV5-8; CDR3: CASSLSQNTEAFF
J: TRBJ2-7; V: TRBV4-1; CDR3: CASSLEQSYEQYF
J: TRBJ1-2; V: TRBV25-1; CDR3: CASSDTPAGGYTF
J: TRBJ1-5; V: TRBV28; CDR3: CASERSSGGNNQPQHF
J: TRBJ2-7; V: TRBV27; CDR3: CASICGSGGPIKVPTYEQYF
J: TRBJ2-5; V: TRBV7-9; CDR3: CASSQRTGATRGGAQYF
J: TRBJ2-7; V: TRBV30; CDR3: CAWSGGQAYEQYF
J: TRBJ2-7; V: TRBV7-3; CDR3: CASSLQASGIGSEQYF
J: TRBJ1-1; V: TRBV7-8; CDR3: CASSLTRVENTEAFF
J: TRBJ2-7; V: TRBV28; CDR3: CASSVNYEQYF
J: TRBJ2-4; V: TRBV18; CDR3: CASSSRGPKNIQYF
J: TRBJ2-1; V: TRBV11-3; CDR3: CASSSGSRYEQFF
J: TRBJ1-3; V: TRBV7-6; CDR3: CASSPRTASGNTIYF
J: TRBJ2-1; V: TRBV24-1; CDR3: CATSDRGGGPNNEQFF
J: TRBJ1-5; V: TRBV30; CDR3: CAWSVAQSNQPQHF
J: TRBJ2-3; V: TRBV19; CDR3: CASTTGGTSTDTQYF
J: TRBJ2-7; V: TRBV27; CDR3: CASSLPGQGVYEQYF
J: TRBJ1-6; V: TRBV5-5; CDR3: CASSLDSRAGSPLHF
J: TRBJ2-5; V: TRBV7-6; CDR3: CASSLVEETQYF
J: TRBJ2-1; V: TRBV7-6; CDR3: CASSSPGTPGNEQFF